The next 17 T cell receptor beta chains were all read from a single sample in a study of CD8 T cells in ankylosing spondylitis. TCRdb fed the 5' RACE reads into MiXCR, producing one record per CDR3 protein. The sample lists roughly 220,000 distinct CDR3 sequences; under 12% were seen once. Sample: blood, either unsorted or a sorted T cell fraction (not recorded which). The origin of the receptors is a male donor with ankylosing spondylitis or in good health (not recorded which).

This clonotype was recorded at least ten times. V and J are TRBV12-3 or TRBV12-4 and TRBJ1-5; a possible D gene is TRBD1 (5 bases). Trimming pared 2 bases from V and 7 bases from J, leaving 15 bases between. This CDR3 comprises 15 residues. CDR3 sequence reads: CASSLWVGGGQPQHF. CDR3 nucleotides: TGTGCCAGCAGTTTATGGGTGGGGGGAGGGCAGCCCCAGCATTTT.

This clonotype was recorded only once. This may be a read error, as it is one base from a much larger clone. The V gene is TRBV6-1, the J gene TRBJ2-7, with D perhaps matching TRBD1 or TRBD2 (5 bases each). The CDR3 has 15 amino acids. Germline loops: CDR1 MNHNS, CDR2 SASEGT. The CDR3 loop is CASSTPGRQDYEQSF. The CDR3 coding sequence is TGTGCCAGCAGTACCCCGGGACGACAAGACTACGAGCAGTCCTTC.

This clonotype was observed at least ten times. The rearrangement links TRBV20-1 to TRBJ1-5; tentative D call: TRBD1 (5 bases). The CDR3 consists of 12 residues. Germline V gives CDR1 DFQATT, CDR2 SNEGSKA (reference sequence). The CDR3 region is CTARGLNQPQHF. The CDR3 DNA reads TGCACCGCACGGGGCCTCAATCAGCCCCAGCATTTT.

Many counts were recorded for this clonotype. The rearrangement links TRBV27 to TRBJ2-7, with a weak D call TRBD1 (6 bases). This CDR3 spans 13 amino acids. CDR1 MNHEY and CDR2 SMNVEV come from the germline V gene (reference sequence). Trimming stripped 0 bases from V and 9 bases from J, with 12 bases between. CDR3 sequence reads: CASSLSQGLWQYF. In DNA, the CDR3 is TGTGCCAGCAGTTTATCCCAGGGGTTGTGGCAGTACTTC.

The chain has TRBV20-1 and TRBJ1-2, with D perhaps TRBD1 (6 bases). This CDR3 region has 13 residues. Germline CDR1 and CDR2: DFQATT and SNEGSKA (reference sequence). Deletions cut 3 bases from V and 5 bases from J, with 13 bases between. The CDR3 loop is CSASEGGLYGYTF. In DNA form, the CDR3 reads TGCAGTGCTAGTGAGGGGGGGCTTTATGGCTACACCTTC.

There are many counts of this clonotype. The V gene is TRBV7-3, the J gene TRBJ2-3; D call uncertain. From germline, CDR1 is SGHTA and CDR2 FQGTGA. This CDR3 contains 14 residues. V was cut by 0 bases and J by 4 bases, with 8 bases left in between. As DNA, the CDR3 is TGTGCCAGCAGCTTAACGCTGGTTTCAGATACGCAGTATTTT. Its translation is CASSLTLVSDTQYF.

This clonotype was counted many times. The CDR3 loop reads CASSLTGSPDTQYF. The CDR3 coding sequence is TGTGCCAGCAGCTTAACTGGCAGCCCAGATACGCAGTATTTT. The chain links TRBV7-3 to TRBJ2-3; D call uncertain. The CDR3 sequence is 14 residues long. The ends were cut back, 0 bases at V and 4 bases at J, with 8 bases in the middle. Germline V gene sequence: CDR1 SGHTA, CDR2 FQGTGA.

The chain joins TRBV20-1 to TRBJ2-7, with 7 bases matching TRBD1. Unmatched junction bases numbered 8, after V lost 6 bases and J lost 0 bases. CDR1 is DFQATT and CDR2 is SNEGSKA in the germline V gene (reference sequence). CDR3 size: 14 residues. The CDR3 is CSASETGSSYEQYF. As DNA, the CDR3 is TGCAGTGCCTCCGAGACAGGGAGCTCCTACGAGCAGTACTTC.

Many counts were recorded for this clonotype. An end of the junction does not agree with germline; a read error may underlie this. The chain carries TRBV4-2 and TRBJ2-1; D perhaps matches TRBD1 (5 bases). The CDR3 is 15 residues long. CDR1 is LGHNA, CDR2 YNFKEQ, per germline. In DNA, the CDR3 is TGTGCCAGCAGCCAAGATGGGGCATCCTTCAATGAGCAGTTCTTC. This translates into CASSQDGASFNEQFF.

J is TRBJ2-5 and V is TRBV6-5; the D gene is possibly TRBD1 (6 bases). V dropped 2 bases and J dropped 4 bases, with 11 bases sitting between them. CDR1 is MNHEY, CDR2 SVGAGI, per germline. The CDR3 runs 14 residues. CDR3 residues: CASSYQGKGETQYF. DNA for the CDR3: TGTGCCAGCAGTTACCAGGGGAAAGGAGAGACCCAGTACTTC.

This clonotype has just a few counts. The rearrangement links TRBV7-3 to TRBJ1-1, with 7 bases that match TRBD1. Germline-derived CDR1 and CDR2 are SGHTA and FQGTGA. The length of the CDR3 is 13 residues. V shed 5 bases and J 8 bases; nucleotides not matched to a gene: 8. The CDR3 reads CASSPTGEGEAFF. CDR3 coding DNA: TGTGCCAGCAGCCCTACAGGGGAGGGGGAAGCTTTCTTT. The whole variable domain, filled in from reference TRBV7-3 and TRBJ1-1, reads GAGVSQTPSNKVTEKGKYVELRCDPISGHTALYWYRQSLGQGPEFLIYFQGTGAADDSGLPNDRFFAVRPEGSVSTLKIQRTERGDSAVYLCASSPTGEGEAFFGQGTRLTVV.

Ten or more counts support this clonotype. The CDR3 is CASSLRTTGGDGELFF. The DNA of the CDR3 is TGTGCCAGCAGCCTACGAACCACAGGGGGCGACGGGGAGCTGTTTTTT. The chain combines TRBV7-9 with TRBJ2-2; 9 positions agree with TRBD1. V was pared by 5 bases and J by 7 bases, with 11 bases of the junction left unmatched. Germline V gives CDR1 SEHNR, CDR2 FQNEAQ (reference sequence). The CDR3 runs 16 residues.

This clonotype was seen at least ten times. The J gene is TRBJ2-7, the V gene TRBV27; D unresolved. Trimming shortened V by 4 bases and J by 1 base, and 8 bases separated the two germline ends. The CDR3 sequence is 13 residues long. Germline V gene lookup returns CDR1 MNHEY and CDR2 SMNVEV (reference sequence). DNA for the CDR3: TGTGCCAGCAGTTCCCTCCTGTCCTACGAGCAGTACTTC. Its protein is CASSSLLSYEQYF.

This clonotype was counted at least ten times. This chain connects TRBV9 to TRBJ2-5, with 8 nucleotides matching TRBD1. The germline V gene encodes CDR1 SGDLS and CDR2 YYNGEE. The J segment lost 0 bases and the V segment lost 3 bases, leaving 16 bases of the junction unmatched. The CDR3 contains 19 residues. The CDR3 bases are TGTGCCAGCAGCGCCTATATATCACCAGGACAGGGCAACCAAGAGACCCAGTACTTC. This sequence encodes CASSAYISPGQGNQETQYF.

The chain links TRBV6-5 to TRBJ1-6; 7 bases are shared with TRBD1. Losses at the gene ends were 0 bases for V and 9 bases for J; bases not matched to a gene: 5. The CDR3 length is 15 residues. Germline V lookup: CDR1 MNHEY, CDR2 SVGAGI. This chain's CDR3 is CASSYSNRGGSPLHF. CDR3 nucleotides: TGTGCCAGCAGTTACTCGAACAGGGGTGGTTCACCCCTCCACTTT.

This clonotype was detected only a few times. The V call is TRBV6-1, the J call TRBJ1-2; D is unclear. The CDR3 runs to 13 residues. Between the trimmed V and J ends, which lost 10 bases and 4 bases, there was a span of 16 bases. Germline CDR1 MNHNS, CDR2 SASEGT. This CDR3 reads CATRSEGFYGYTF. CDR3 DNA: TGTGCCACCCGGTCGGAAGGATTCTATGGCTACACCTTC.

This clonotype came up a few times. The rearrangement links TRBV12-3 or TRBV12-4 to TRBJ2-2, with D possibly called TRBD1 or TRBD2 (5 bases each). The CDR3 contains 16 residues. V was trimmed by 8 bases and J by 2 bases, leaving 18 bases between them. The CDR3: CASSRDRRTNTGELFF. CDR3 sequence (DNA): TGTGCCAGCTCACGGGACCGAAGGACCAACACCGGGGAGCTGTTTTTT.